This T cell receptor beta chain was sequenced in a study of shared clonotypes between healthy human individuals. For the study at large: There were three CD4 naive, three CD4 memory, two CD8 naive and one CD8 memory plates per donor. Study-level findings and limits: Rarefaction indicated that sorted-subset sequencing remained incomplete although depth was large.

The junction had 7 bases not matched to a gene; V was cut back by 2 bases and J by 5 bases. Germline V gene data show CDR1 as MNHNY and CDR2 as SVGAGI (reference sequence). This CDR3 contains 16 residues. Every donor was a Caucasian adult from Nashville, Tennessee. The run depth of the assay was deep. Assay used: immunoSEQ multiplex PCR; TCRdb lists only in-frame clones, some missing. This sample yields approximately 2.5 million clones, of which more than 90% are seen a single time; around 0.15% belongs to the top ten. As to this clone: Its antigen is still unknown.

This clonotype was obtained from a man aged 18-30 years in good health. This chain uses TRBV6-6 with TRBJ2-7; 12 bases are a match to TRBD2. Sequenced sample: naive CD4+ T cells sorted from blood. As to subset: CD45RA+ positively selected. As DNA, the CDR3 is TGTGCCAGCAGTTACCCAAGACTAGCGGGAGAGCACGAGCAGTACTTC. Its protein is CASSYPRLAGEHEQYF.